These 17 T cell receptor beta chains share one sample of origin, sequenced in a study of T cells after posttransplantation cyclophosphamide. The repertoire was sequenced with immunoSEQ multiplex PCR; TCRdb's copy has only in-frame clones and lacks some. The sample presents some 40,000 clones, none singletons. The sequenced sample was PBMCs. Receptors were obtained from a woman aged 50 to 60 in good health and a related stem cell transplant donor.

Ten or more counts support this clone. CDR3 region: CASSINVQGNTEAFF. CDR3 sequence (DNA): TGTGCCAGTAGTATTAATGTACAGGGGAACACTGAAGCTTTCTTT. This chain uses TRBV19 with TRBJ1-1, with D possibly matching TRBD1 (6 bases). V was cut by 3 bases and J by 1 base, with 12 bases left in between. CDR1 LNHDA and CDR2 SQIVND come from the germline V gene (reference sequence). There are 15 residues in the CDR3.

This clone was seen ten or more times. The chain is built from TRBV18 and TRBJ1-2, with 9 bases fitting TRBD1. Unmatched junction bases numbered 9, after V lost 1 base and J lost 12 bases. This CDR3 has 14 amino acids. Germline V gives CDR1 KGHSH, CDR2 LQKENI. CDR3 nucleotides: TGTGCCAGCTCACCACGGATCGGACAGGGGCACAACACCTTC. The encoded protein is CASSPRIGQGHNTF.

This clone was seen many times. The V gene is TRBV5-1, the J gene TRBJ1-4; D not certain. The CDR3 is made up of 17 amino acids. V was pared by 4 bases and J by 8 bases, with 24 bases between. CDR1 is SGHRS, CDR2 YFSETQ, per germline. CDR3 bases: TGCGCCAGCAGCCCCTCCCAGCACCGGACTGTGGGAGAAAAACTGTTTTTT. Its translation is CASSPSQHRTVGEKLFF. The full variable domain, in which reference TRBV5-1 and TRBJ1-4 provide the parts outside the CDR3, is KAGVTQTPRYLIKTRGQQVTLSCSPISGHRSVSWYQQTPGQGLQFLFEYFSETQRNKGNFPGRFSGRQFSNSRSEMNVSTLELGDSALYLCASSPSQHRTVGEKLFFGSGTQLSVL.

Ten or more counts support this clone. The V and J genes are TRBV6-4 and TRBJ1-2, with D hard to call. The V gene's germline CDR1 is MRHNA and CDR2 SNTAGT. Trimming left V 0 bases short and J 8 bases short, with 7 bases between. The CDR3 is 12 residues long. CDR3 protein: CASSDSYRGYTF. The CDR3 DNA sequence: TGTGCCAGCAGTGACTCATATCGGGGCTACACCTTC.

This clone has ten or more counts. The chain uses TRBV5-6 and TRBJ2-5, with D unresolved. Trimming cost V 1 base and J 2 bases, with 9 bases left between them. The CDR3 sequence is 14 residues long. Germline CDR1 is SGHDT and CDR2 is YYEEEE. CDR3 coding DNA: TGTGCCAGCAGCTTGTTCTCCAGGCAAGAGACCCAGTACTTC. This codes for CASSLFSRQETQYF.

This clone was seen ten or more times. The chain combines TRBV4-1 with TRBJ2-7; D might be TRBD2 (7 bases). The germline V and J ends were trimmed by 0 bases and 3 bases, with 15 bases remaining between them. Germline V gene lookup returns CDR1 MGHRA and CDR2 YSYEKL. The CDR3 sequence is 16 residues long. This chain's CDR3 is CASSQEGGALGYEQYF. DNA for the CDR3: TGCGCCAGCAGCCAAGAAGGGGGGGCACTGGGCTACGAGCAGTACTTC.

V is TRBV6-5 and J is TRBJ2-3; TRBD1 agrees at 7 bases. The CDR3 length is 12 residues. Looked up from germline, CDR1 is MNHEY and CDR2 is SVGAGI. After removal of 5 bases from V and 9 bases from J, the junction contained 5 bases not matched to a gene. CDR3 region: CASSRETGTQYF. The CDR3, as DNA: TGTGCCAGCAGTCGCGAGACAGGGACGCAGTATTTT.

This clone was observed at least ten times. The genes are TRBV2 and TRBJ1-1; 8 bases align to TRBD1. Germline assignment: CDR1 SNHLY and CDR2 FYNNEI. Unmatched junction bases numbered 10, after V lost 6 bases and J lost 4 bases. The CDR3 runs 15 residues. CDR3 nucleotides: TGTGCCAGCAGAGTACAAGGACAGGGTGGCACTGAAGCTTTCTTT. As protein: CASRVQGQGGTEAFF.

This clone was seen repeatedly, ten times or more. V gene TRBV15 combines with J gene TRBJ1-6, with D possibly TRBD1 on 5 matching bases. Trimming cost V 5 bases and J 6 bases, with 20 bases left between them. The V gene's germline CDR1 is LNHNV and CDR2 YYDKDF (reference sequence). The CDR3 runs to 17 residues. The CDR3: CATSPLETELTNSPLHF. As DNA, the CDR3 is TGTGCCACCAGCCCCCTTGAGACAGAACTTACTAATTCACCCCTCCACTTT.

This clone showed up many times. The J gene is TRBJ1-1, the V gene TRBV5-1; D is possibly TRBD1 (6 bases). With 7 bases removed from V and 1 base from J, the gap between germline ends came to 11 bases. Per the germline V gene, CDR1 is SGHRS and CDR2 is YFSETQ. This CDR3 spans 13 amino acids. The CDR3 region is CASSKQGNTEAFF. In DNA form, the CDR3 reads TGCGCCAGCTCAAAACAGGGGAACACTGAAGCTTTCTTT. Full variable domain (outside the CDR3, taken from reference TRBV5-1 and TRBJ1-1): KAGVTQTPRYLIKTRGQQVTLSCSPISGHRSVSWYQQTPGQGLQFLFEYFSETQRNKGNFPGRFSGRQFSNSRSEMNVSTLELGDSALYLCASSKQGNTEAFFGQGTRLTVV.

In its sample, this clone was seen many times. The V call is TRBV9, the J call TRBJ1-1; no definite D call. The germline V gene has CDR1 SGDLS and CDR2 YYNGEE. V lost 3 bases and J 0 bases, leaving 6 bases between the germline ends. This CDR3 is 13 amino acids long. The CDR3 DNA reads TGTGCCAGCAGCGCACATTTGAACACTGAAGCTTTCTTT. As protein: CASSAHLNTEAFF.

This clone was seen repeatedly, ten times or more. This sequence joins TRBV2 and TRBJ2-7; D may be TRBD1 (8 bases). The CDR3 is 13 amino acids. Per germline, CDR1 SNHLY and CDR2 FYNNEI. Between the trimmed V and J ends, which lost 4 bases and 7 bases, there was a span of 14 bases. The CDR3 DNA sequence: TGTGCCAGCAGTGTGATACAGGGGGGGGAGCAGTACTTC. Its protein is CASSVIQGGEQYF.

This clone was detected ten times or more. The chain combines TRBV18 with TRBJ2-7; D is ambiguous. This CDR3 spans 16 amino acids. Trimming stripped 2 bases from V and 3 bases from J, with 17 bases between. Germline CDR1 KGHSH, CDR2 LQKENI. CDR3 region: CASSPNVRGQDYEQYF. CDR3 DNA: TGTGCCAGCTCACCAAATGTCCGTGGGCAAGACTACGAGCAGTACTTC.

This clone was recorded many times. The gene calls are TRBV18 and TRBJ1-4; TRBD1 matches 7 bases. The CDR3 covers 13 residues. The J segment lost 7 bases and the V segment lost 6 bases, leaving 5 bases of the junction unmatched. Germline V gene lookup returns CDR1 KGHSH and CDR2 LQKENI. In DNA, the CDR3 is TGTGCCAGCTCGGTACAGGGGCCTGAAAAACTGTTTTTT. It codes for CASSVQGPEKLFF.

This clone showed up many times. V is TRBV6-1 and J is TRBJ1-5, with TRBD1 identical over 7 bases. Germline CDR1 is MNHNS and CDR2 is SASEGT. The CDR3 is 15 amino acids. V was clipped by 6 bases and J by 3 bases; unmatched bases: 8. The chain's CDR3 is CASRTGTQNNQPQHF. In DNA form, the CDR3 reads TGTGCCAGCAGGACAGGGACTCAAAACAATCAGCCCCAGCATTTT.

This clone was recorded at least ten times. V is TRBV6-6 and J is TRBJ1-4, with D tentatively TRBD1 (5 bases). V dropped 8 bases and J dropped 6 bases, with 16 bases sitting between them. Looked up from germline, CDR1 is MNHNY and CDR2 is SVGAGI (reference sequence). The CDR3 loop spans 14 amino acids. The CDR3 spells CASLQNRLDEKLFF. The CDR3 nucleotides read TGTGCCAGCCTACAGAACAGGCTCGATGAAAAACTGTTTTTT.

This clone was counted ten times or more. The CDR3 DNA follows: TGTGCCAGCAGCTTGAGGTTCCAGACGGGTGAAGCTTTCTTT. Translated, it gives CASSLRFQTGEAFF. The chain uses TRBV5-8 and TRBJ1-1; D unresolved. The germline gives CDR1 SGHTS, CDR2 YDEGEE. CDR3 length equals 14 residues. V was pared by 1 base and J by 7 bases, with 14 bases between.